This TCR beta chain was obtained from a study of cytomegalovirus exposure and HLA in healthy donors. Primers for the PCR totalled 60 Vbeta and 13 Jbeta. TCRdb keeps only in-frame clones here, not all; method: immunoSEQ multiplex PCR. The table has some 200,000 clones, around 75% seen once; the top ten hold about 1.7%. The receptor comes from a woman between 25 and 40 years old in good health and CMV-seronegative. Sequenced material: PBMCs.

The chain's CDR3 is CASSIQGQGSAYEQYF. CDR3 coding DNA: TGTGCCAGCAGCATCCAGGGACAGGGGTCCGCCTACGAGCAGTACTTC. V usage is TRBV11-1 and J usage is TRBJ2-7, with TRBD1 matching 10 bases. V trimming: 5 bases; J trimming: 2 bases; junction bases outside the gene matches: 9. Germline-derived CDR1 and CDR2 are SGHAT and FQDESV (reference sequence). This CDR3 spans 16 amino acids. The whole variable domain, filled in from reference TRBV11-1 and TRBJ2-7, reads EAEVAQSPRYKITEKSQAVAFWCDPISGHATLYWYRQILGQGPELLVQFQDESVVDDSQLPKDRFSAERLKGVDSTLKIQPAELGDSAMYLCASSIQGQGSAYEQYFGPGTRLTVT.